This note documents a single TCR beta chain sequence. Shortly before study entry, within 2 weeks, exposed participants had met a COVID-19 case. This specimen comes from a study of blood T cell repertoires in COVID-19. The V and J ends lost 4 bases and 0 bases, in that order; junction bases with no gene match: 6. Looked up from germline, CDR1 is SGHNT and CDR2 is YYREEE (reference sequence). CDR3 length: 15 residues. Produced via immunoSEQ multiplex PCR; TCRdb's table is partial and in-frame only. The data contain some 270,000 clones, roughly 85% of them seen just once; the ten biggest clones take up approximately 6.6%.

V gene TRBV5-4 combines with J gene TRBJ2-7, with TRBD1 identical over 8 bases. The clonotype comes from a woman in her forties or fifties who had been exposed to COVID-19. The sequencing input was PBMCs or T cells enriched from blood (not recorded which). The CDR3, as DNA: TGTGCCAGCAGCCAGGGACAGGCCAGCTCCTACGAGCAGTACTTC. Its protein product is CASSQGQASSYEQYF.